This TCR beta chain was observed in a study of blood T cell repertoires in COVID-19. This clone was seen a few times. Per the germline V gene, CDR1 is LNHDA and CDR2 is SQIVND (reference sequence). There are 15 residues in the CDR3. V gave up 5 bases and J gave up 8 bases; unmatched junction bases: 7. Sequenced by immunoSEQ multiplex PCR; TCRdb stores in-frame clones only, minus some. The sample yields about 500,000 clones, around 90% seen once. This sequence joins TRBV19 and TRBJ1-6; TRBD1 matches at 9 bases. Sequences were obtained from peripheral blood. The clonotype was recovered from a woman in her fifties or sixties with COVID-19, enrolled during active disease. CDR3 DNA sequence: TGTGCCAGTAGTTCCCGACAGGGGGGATATTCACCCCTCCACTTT. The encoded protein is CASSSRQGGYSPLHF.